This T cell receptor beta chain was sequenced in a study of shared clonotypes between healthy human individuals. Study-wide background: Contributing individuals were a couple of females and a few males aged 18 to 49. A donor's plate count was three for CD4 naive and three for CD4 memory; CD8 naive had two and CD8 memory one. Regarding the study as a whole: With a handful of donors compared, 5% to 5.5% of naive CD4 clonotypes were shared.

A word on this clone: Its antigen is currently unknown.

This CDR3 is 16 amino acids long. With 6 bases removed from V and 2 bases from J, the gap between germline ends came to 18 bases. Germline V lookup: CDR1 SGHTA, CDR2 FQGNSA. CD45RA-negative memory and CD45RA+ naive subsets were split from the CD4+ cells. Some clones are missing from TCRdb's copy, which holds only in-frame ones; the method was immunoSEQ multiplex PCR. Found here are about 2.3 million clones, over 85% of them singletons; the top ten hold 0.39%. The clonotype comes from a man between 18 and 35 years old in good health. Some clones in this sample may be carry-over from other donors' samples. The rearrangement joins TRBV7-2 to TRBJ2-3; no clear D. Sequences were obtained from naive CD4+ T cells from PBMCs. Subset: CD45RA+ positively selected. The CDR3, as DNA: TGTGCCAGCAGTGAGATGAGGCCTAGGGCCACAGATACGCAGTATTTT. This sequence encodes CASSEMRPRATDTQYF.